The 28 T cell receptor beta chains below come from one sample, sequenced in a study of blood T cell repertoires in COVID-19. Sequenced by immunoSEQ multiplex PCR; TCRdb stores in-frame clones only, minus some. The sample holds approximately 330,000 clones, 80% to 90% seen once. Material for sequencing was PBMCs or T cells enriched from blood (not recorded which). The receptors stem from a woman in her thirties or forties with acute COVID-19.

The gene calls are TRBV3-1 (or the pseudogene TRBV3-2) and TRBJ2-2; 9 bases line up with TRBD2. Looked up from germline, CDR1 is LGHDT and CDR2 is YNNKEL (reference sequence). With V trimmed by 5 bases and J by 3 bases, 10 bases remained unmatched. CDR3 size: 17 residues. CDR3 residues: CASSVNSGGVDTGELFF. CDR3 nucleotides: TGTGCCAGCAGCGTGAATAGCGGGGGTGTGGACACCGGGGAGCTGTTTTTT.

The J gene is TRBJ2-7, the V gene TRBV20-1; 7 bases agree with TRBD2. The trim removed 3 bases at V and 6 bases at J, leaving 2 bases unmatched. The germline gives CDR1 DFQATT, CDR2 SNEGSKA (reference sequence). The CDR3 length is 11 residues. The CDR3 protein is CSASSGFEQYF. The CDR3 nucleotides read TGCAGTGCTAGTAGCGGGTTCGAGCAGTACTTC.

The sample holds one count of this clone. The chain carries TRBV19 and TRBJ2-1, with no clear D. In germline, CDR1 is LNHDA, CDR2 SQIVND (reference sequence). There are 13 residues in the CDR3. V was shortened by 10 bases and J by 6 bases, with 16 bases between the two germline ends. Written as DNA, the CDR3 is TGTGCCACCGATGCCGGTCTAGGCAATGAGCAGTTCTTC. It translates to CATDAGLGNEQFF. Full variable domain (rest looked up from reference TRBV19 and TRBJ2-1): DGGITQSPKYLFRKEGQNVTLSCEQNLNHDAMYWYRQDPGQGLRLIYYSQIVNDFQKGDIAEGYSVSREKKESFPLTVTSAQKNPTAFYLCATDAGLGNEQFFGPGTRLTVL.

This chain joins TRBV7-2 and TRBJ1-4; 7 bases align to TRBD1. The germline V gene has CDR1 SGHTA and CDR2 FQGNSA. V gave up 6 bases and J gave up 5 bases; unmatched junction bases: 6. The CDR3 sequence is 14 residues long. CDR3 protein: CASSSGQKNEKLFF. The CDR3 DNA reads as TGTGCCAGCAGTTCGGGACAGAAAAATGAAAAACTGTTTTTT.

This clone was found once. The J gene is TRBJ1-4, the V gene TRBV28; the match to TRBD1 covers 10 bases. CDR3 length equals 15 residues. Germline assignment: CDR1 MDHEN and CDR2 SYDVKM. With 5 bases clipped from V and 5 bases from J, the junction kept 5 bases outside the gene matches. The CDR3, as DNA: TGTGCCAGCAGTATAACGACAGGGGGCAATGAAAAACTGTTTTTT. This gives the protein CASSITTGGNEKLFF.

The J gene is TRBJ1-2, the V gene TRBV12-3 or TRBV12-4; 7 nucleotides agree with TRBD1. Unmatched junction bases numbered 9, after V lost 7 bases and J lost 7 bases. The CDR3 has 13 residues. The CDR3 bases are TGTGCCAGCACACCAGAGACAGGGAGTGGCTACACCTTC. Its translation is CASTPETGSGYTF.

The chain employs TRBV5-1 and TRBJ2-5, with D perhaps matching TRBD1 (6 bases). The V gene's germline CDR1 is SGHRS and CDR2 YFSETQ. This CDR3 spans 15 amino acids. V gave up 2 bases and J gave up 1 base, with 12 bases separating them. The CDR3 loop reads CASSLATGIQETQYF. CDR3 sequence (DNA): TGCGCCAGCAGCTTAGCTACAGGGATCCAAGAGACCCAGTACTTC.

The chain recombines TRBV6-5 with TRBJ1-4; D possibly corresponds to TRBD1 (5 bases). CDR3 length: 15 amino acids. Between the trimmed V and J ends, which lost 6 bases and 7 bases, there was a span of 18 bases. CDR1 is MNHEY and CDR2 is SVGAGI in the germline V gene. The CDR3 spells CASSRTGTGGEKLFF. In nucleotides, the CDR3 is TGTGCCAGCAGCCGCACCGGGACCGGGGGTGAAAAACTGTTTTTT.

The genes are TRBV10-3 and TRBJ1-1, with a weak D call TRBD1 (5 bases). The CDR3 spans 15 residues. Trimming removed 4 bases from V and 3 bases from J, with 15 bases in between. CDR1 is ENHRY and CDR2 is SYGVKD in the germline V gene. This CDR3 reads CAISVGMGQDTEAFF. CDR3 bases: TGTGCCATCAGTGTTGGGATGGGGCAGGACACTGAAGCTTTCTTT.

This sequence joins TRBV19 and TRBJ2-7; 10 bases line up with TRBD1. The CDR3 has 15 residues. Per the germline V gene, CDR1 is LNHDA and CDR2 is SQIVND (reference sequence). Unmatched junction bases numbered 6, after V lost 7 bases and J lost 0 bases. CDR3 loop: CASTPGQGSSYEQYF. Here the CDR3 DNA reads TGTGCCAGTACCCCGGGACAGGGGAGCTCCTACGAGCAGTACTTC.

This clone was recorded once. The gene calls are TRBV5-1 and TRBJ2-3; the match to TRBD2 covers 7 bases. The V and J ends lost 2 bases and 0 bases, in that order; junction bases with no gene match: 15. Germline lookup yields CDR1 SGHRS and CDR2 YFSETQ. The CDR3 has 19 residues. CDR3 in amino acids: CASSFSLSGVLPSTDTQYF. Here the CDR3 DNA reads TGCGCCAGCAGCTTCTCCCTGAGCGGGGTATTACCTAGCACAGATACGCAGTATTTT.

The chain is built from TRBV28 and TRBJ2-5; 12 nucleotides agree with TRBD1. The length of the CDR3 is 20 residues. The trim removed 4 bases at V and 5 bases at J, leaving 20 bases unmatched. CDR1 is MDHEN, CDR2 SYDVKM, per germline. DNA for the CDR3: TGTGCCAGCAGTTCCTCTTCGGTGTACGGGACAGGGGGCTTACTGGAGACCCAGTACTTC. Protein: CASSSSSVYGTGGLLETQYF.

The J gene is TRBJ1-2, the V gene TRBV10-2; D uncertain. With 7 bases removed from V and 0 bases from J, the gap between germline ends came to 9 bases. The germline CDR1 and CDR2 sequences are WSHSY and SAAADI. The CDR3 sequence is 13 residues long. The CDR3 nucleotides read TGCGCCAGCAACACAGAGACTAACTATGGCTACACCTTC. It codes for CASNTETNYGYTF.

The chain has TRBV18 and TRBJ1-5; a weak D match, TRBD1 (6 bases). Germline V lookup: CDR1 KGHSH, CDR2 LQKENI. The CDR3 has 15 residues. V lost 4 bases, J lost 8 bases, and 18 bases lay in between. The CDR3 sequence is CASSLNQGQSEPQHF. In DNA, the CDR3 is TGTGCCAGCTCACTTAATCAGGGACAATCAGAGCCCCAGCATTTT.

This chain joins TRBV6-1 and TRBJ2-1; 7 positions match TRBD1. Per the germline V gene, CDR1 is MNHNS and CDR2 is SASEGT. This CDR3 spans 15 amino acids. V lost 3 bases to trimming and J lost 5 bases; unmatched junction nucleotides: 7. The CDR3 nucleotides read TGTGCCAGCAGTGACCAAAGCAGGGGGAACAATGAGCAGTTCTTC. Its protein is CASSDQSRGNNEQFF.

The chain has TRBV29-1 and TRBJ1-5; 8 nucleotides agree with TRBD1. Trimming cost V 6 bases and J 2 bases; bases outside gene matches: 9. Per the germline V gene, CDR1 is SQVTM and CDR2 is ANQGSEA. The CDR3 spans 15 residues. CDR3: CSVGGSGGGNQPQHF. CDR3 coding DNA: TGCAGCGTGGGGGGGTCAGGGGGCGGCAATCAGCCCCAGCATTTT.

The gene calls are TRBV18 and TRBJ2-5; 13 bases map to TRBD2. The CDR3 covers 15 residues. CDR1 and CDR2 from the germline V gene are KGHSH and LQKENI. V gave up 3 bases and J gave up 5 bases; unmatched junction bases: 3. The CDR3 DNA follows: TGTGCCAGCTCACCCAGGACTAGCGGGGGTGAGACCCAGTACTTC. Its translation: CASSPRTSGGETQYF.

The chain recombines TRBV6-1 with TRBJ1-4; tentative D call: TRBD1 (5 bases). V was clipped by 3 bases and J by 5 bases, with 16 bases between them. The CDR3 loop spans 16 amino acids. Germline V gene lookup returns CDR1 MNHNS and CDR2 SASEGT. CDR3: CASSEPLGARNEKLFF. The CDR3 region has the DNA TGTGCCAGCAGTGAGCCTTTAGGGGCGAGGAATGAAAAACTGTTTTTT.

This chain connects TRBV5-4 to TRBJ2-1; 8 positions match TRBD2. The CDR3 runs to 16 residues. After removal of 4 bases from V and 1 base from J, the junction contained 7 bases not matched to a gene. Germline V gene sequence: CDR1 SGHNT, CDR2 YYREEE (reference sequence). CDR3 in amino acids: CASSPGGAESYNEQFF. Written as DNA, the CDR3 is TGTGCCAGCAGCCCCGGGGGGGCCGAGTCCTACAATGAGCAGTTCTTC.

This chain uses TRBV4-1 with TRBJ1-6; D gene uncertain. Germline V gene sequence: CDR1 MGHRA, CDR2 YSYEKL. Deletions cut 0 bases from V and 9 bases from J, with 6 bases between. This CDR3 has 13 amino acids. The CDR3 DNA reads TGCGCCAGCAGCCAAGATGAGGGTTCACCCCTCCACTTT. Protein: CASSQDEGSPLHF.

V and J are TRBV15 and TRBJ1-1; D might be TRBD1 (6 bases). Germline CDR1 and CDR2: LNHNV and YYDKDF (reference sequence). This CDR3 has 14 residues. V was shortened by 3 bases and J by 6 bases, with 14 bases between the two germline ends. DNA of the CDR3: TGTGCCACCAGCAGGGGGGGGCTTAACCCTGAAGCTTTCTTT. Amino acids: CATSRGGLNPEAFF.

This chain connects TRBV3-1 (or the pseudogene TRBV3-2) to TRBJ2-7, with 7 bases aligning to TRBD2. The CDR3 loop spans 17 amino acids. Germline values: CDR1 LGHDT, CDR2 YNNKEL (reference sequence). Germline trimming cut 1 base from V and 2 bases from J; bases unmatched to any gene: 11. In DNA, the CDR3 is TGTGCCAGCAGCCAAGGTCCCCCGGCGGGGGTTACCTACGAGCAGTACTTC. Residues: CASSQGPPAGVTYEQYF.

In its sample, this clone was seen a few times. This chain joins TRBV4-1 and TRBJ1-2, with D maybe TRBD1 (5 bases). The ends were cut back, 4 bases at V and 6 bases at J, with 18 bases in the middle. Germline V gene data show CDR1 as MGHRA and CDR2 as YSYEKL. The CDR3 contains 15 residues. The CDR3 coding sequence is TGCGCCAGCAGCCCACCACTCAGGGCTAATCATGGCTACACCTTC. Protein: CASSPPLRANHGYTF.

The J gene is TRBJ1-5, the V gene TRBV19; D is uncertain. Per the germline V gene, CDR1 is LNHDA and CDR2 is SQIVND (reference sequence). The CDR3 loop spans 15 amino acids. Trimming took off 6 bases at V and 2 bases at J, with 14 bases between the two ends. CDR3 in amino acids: CASSTSREGNQPQHF. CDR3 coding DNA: TGTGCCAGTAGCACGTCCCGCGAGGGCAATCAGCCCCAGCATTTT. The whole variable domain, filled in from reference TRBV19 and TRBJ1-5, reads DGGITQSPKYLFRKEGQNVTLSCEQNLNHDAMYWYRQDPGQGLRLIYYSQIVNDFQKGDIAEGYSVSREKKESFPLTVTSAQKNPTAFYLCASSTSREGNQPQHFGDGTRLSIL.

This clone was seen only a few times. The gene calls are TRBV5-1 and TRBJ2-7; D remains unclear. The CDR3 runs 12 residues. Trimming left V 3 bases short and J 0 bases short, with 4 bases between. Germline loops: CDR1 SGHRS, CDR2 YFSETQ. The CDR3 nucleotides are TGCGCCAGCAGCTCGGGCTCCTACGAGCAGTACTTC. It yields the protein CASSSGSYEQYF.

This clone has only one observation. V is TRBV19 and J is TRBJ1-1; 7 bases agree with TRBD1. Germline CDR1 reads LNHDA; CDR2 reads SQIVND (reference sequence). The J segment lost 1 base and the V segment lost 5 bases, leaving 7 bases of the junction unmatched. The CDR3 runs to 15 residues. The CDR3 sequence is CASSPTRTGNTEAFF. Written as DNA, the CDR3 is TGTGCCAGTAGTCCCACCAGGACAGGGAACACTGAAGCTTTCTTT.

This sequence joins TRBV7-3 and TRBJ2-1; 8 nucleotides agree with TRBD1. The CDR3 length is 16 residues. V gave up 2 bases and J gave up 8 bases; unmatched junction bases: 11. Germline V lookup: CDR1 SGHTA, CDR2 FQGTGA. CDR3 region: CASSLDSKTGDYEQFF. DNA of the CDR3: TGTGCCAGCAGCTTAGATTCAAAGACAGGGGACTATGAGCAGTTCTTC.

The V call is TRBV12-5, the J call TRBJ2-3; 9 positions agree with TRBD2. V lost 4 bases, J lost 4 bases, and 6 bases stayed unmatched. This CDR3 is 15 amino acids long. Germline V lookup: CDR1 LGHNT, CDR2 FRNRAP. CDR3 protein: CASGSPGLAADTQYF. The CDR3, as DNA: TGTGCTAGTGGTTCTCCGGGACTAGCAGCAGATACGCAGTATTTT.